What follows is one T cell receptor (beta chain) and its context. What it binds is not known. This specimen comes from a study of OX40 agonist ivuxolimab in advanced cancers. Study overall: The study enrolled dose-escalation patients with hepatocellular carcinoma, melanoma, renal cell or head and neck cancer. Findings and caveats of the study: In general, CD8+ T cells held more expanded clones than CD4+ did, on average. The investigators did not determine what antigen specificity the expanded peripheral T cells had.

Profiling relied on immunoSEQ multiplex PCR, and the TCRdb table lists in-frame clones only, not all of them. The sample shows about 80,000 clones, about 88% of them seen only once. V dropped 0 bases and J dropped 1 base, with 32 bases sitting between them. Germline V gives CDR1 SGHRS, CDR2 YFSETQ. CDR3 length equals 23 residues. The TCR comes from an adult with an advanced solid tumor such as melanoma, head and neck, liver or kidney cancer. The specimen was CD4+ or CD8+ T cells sorted from blood, collected in a trial of the OX40 agonist ivuxolimab. The chain has TRBV5-1 and TRBJ2-1; D remains unclear. This CDR3 is CASSLASPPASPKPGYSYNEQFF. CDR3 sequence (DNA): TGCGCCAGCAGCTTGGCCAGCCCTCCCGCTAGTCCCAAGCCCGGGTATTCCTACAATGAGCAGTTCTTC.